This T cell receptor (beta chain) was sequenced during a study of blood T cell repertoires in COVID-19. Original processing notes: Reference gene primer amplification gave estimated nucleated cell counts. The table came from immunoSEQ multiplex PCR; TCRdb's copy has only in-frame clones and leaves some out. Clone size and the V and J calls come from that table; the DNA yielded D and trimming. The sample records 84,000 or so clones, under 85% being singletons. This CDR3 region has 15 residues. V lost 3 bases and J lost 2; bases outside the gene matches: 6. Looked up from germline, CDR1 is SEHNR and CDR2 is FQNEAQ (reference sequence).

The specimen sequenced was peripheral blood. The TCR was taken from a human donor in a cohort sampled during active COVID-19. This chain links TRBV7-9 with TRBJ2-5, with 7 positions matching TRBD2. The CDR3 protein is CASSFLGRGQETQYF. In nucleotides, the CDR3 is TGTGCCAGCAGCTTTCTTGGGAGGGGACAAGAGACCCAGTACTTC.